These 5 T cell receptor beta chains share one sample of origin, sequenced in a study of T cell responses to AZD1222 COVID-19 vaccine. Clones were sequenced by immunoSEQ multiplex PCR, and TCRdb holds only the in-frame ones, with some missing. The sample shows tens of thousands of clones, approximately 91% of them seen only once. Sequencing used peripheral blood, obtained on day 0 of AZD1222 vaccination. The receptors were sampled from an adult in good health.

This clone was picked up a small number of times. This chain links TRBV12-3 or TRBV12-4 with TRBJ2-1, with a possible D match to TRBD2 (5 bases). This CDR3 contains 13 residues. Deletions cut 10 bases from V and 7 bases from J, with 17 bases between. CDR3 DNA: TGTGCCACCTCGGACTTTGGAGTGAATGAGCAGTTCTTC. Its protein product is CATSDFGVNEQFF.

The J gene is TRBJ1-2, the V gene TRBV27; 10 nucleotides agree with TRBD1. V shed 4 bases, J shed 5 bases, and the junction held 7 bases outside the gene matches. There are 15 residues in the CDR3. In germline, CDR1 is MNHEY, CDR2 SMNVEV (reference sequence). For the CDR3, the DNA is TGTGCCAGCAGTTCCCCGACAGGGGGCGATTATGGCTACACCTTC. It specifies CASSSPTGGDYGYTF.

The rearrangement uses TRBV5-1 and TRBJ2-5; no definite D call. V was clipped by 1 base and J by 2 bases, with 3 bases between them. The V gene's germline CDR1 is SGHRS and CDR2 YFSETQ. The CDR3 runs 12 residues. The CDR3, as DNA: TGCGCCAGCAGCTTGCAGCAAGAGACCCAGTACTTC. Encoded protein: CASSLQQETQYF.

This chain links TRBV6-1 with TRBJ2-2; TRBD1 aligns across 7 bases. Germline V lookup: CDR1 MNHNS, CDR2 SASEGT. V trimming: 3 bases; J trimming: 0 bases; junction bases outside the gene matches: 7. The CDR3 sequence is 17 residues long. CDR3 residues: CASSDFGTVTNTGELFF. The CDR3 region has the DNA TGTGCCAGCAGTGACTTCGGGACAGTTACGAACACCGGGGAGCTGTTTTTT.

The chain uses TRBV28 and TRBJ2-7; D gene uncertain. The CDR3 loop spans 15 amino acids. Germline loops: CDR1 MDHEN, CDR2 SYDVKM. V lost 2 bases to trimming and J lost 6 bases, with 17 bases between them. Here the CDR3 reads CASSLVQTYGFEQYF. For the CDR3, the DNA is TGTGCCAGCAGTTTAGTACAGACCTACGGTTTCGAGCAGTACTTC.